This T cell receptor (beta chain) stems from a study of blood T cell repertoires in COVID-19. Deletions cut 7 bases from V and 4 bases from J, with 13 bases between. Per germline, CDR1 LNHDA and CDR2 SQIVND (reference sequence). This CDR3 contains 14 residues. This clone is a singleton in its sample. Original processing notes: Reference gene primers were amplified, and this amplification served to estimate nucleated cell counts. Measured with immunoSEQ multiplex PCR; TCRdb has only the in-frame clones, and not every one. V, J and clone size are taken as reported in that table, and D and trimming were inferred from the DNA itself. The table records about 230,000 clones, about 90% of them present only once. Grouping used clinical history reported by participants in a survey and questionnaire. Donors of Cohort 3 who recovered were those that had two negative PCRs, clearance, or symptom resolution.

Material for sequencing was PBMCs or T cells enriched from blood (not recorded which). The receptor's source is a man aged 25 to 40 who had recovered from COVID-19. The chain uses TRBV19 and TRBJ2-2; tentatively, D is TRBD1 (6 bases). Here the CDR3 reads CASIQGSVTGELFF. Written as DNA, the CDR3 is TGTGCCAGTATCCAGGGGTCGGTCACCGGGGAGCTGTTTTTT.